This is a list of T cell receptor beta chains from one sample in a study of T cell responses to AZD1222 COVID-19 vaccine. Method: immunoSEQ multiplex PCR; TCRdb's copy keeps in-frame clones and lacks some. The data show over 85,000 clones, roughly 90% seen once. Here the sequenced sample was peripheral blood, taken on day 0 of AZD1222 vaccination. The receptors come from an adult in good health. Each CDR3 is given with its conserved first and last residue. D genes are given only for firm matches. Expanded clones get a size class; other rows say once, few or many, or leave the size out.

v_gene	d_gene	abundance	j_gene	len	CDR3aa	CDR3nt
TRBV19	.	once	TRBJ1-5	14	CASSVAGGAQPQHF	TGTGCCAGTAGTGTCGCGGGGGGGGCTCAGCCCCAGCATTTT
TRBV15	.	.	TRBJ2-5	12	CATSRDTETQYF	TGTGCCACCAGCAGAGATACGGAGACCCAGTACTTC
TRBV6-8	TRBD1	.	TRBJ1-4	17	CASSYSIEDRRGEKLFF	TGTGCCAGCAGTTACTCGATTGAGGACAGGCGGGGTGAAAAACTGTTTTTT
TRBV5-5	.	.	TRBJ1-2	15	CASSLPLTGGYGYTF	TGTGCCAGCAGCTTGCCCTTGACGGGCGGCTATGGCTACACCTTC
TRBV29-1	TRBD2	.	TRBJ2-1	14	CSAAKTSGNNEQFF	TGCAGCGCGGCAAAGACTAGCGGGAACAATGAGCAGTTCTTC
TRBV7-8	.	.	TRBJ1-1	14	CASSRTAYNTEAFF	TGTGCCAGCAGCCGGACAGCTTATAACACTGAAGCTTTCTTT
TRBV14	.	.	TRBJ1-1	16	CASSQAGGQRSTEAFF	TGTGCCAGCAGCCAAGCAGGTGGTCAGCGCTCAACTGAAGCTTTCTTT
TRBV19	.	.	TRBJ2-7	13	CATSLPGAYEQYF	TGTGCCACCTCCCTCCCGGGGGCCTACGAGCAGTACTTC
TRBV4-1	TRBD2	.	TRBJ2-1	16	CASSQDPSGTPNEQFF	TGCGCCAGCAGCCAAGATCCTAGCGGGACCCCCAATGAGCAGTTCTTC
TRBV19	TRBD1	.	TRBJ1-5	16	CASSGGTVQGVQPQHF	TGTGCCAGTAGCGGAGGGACAGTCCAAGGGGTTCAGCCCCAGCATTTT
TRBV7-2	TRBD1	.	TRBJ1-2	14	CASSSDRGPYGYTF	TGTGCCAGCAGCTCGGACAGGGGGCCCTATGGCTACACCTTC
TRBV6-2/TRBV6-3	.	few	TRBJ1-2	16	CASSYSTGLYNYGYTF	TGTGCCAGCAGTTACTCGACCGGGCTCTATAACTATGGCTACACCTTC
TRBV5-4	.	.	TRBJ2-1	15	CASSQPGSSYNEQFF	TGTGCCAGCAGCCAGCCAGGGAGCTCCTACAATGAGCAGTTCTTC
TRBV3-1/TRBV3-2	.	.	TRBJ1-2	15	CASSPVEGVNYGYTF	TGTGCCAGCAGCCCCGTGGAGGGCGTTAACTATGGCTACACCTTC
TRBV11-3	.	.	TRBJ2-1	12	CASSFEESEQFF	TGTGCCAGCAGCTTTGAGGAGTCTGAGCAGTTCTTC
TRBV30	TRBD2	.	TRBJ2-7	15	CAWSASGTNFYEQYF	TGTGCCTGGAGTGCTTCCGGGACTAATTTCTACGAGCAGTACTTC
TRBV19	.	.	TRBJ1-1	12	CATWVSGTEAFF	TGTGCCACCTGGGTCTCGGGCACTGAAGCTTTCTTT
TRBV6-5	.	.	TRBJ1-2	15	CASSYSSGAIGGYTF	TGTGCCAGCAGTTACTCTTCGGGGGCGATTGGTGGCTACACCTTC
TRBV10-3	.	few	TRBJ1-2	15	CATDLGGTSNYGYTF	TGTGCCACCGACCTAGGGGGGACCTCAAACTATGGCTACACCTTC
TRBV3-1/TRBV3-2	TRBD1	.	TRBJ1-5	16	CASSQDGGGVNQPQHF	TGTGCCAGCAGCCAAGATGGAGGGGGCGTCAATCAGCCCCAGCATTTT
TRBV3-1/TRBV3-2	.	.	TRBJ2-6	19	CASSHITGRLTSGANVLTF	TGTGCCAGCAGCCATATTACGGGTCGACTCACCTCTGGGGCCAACGTCCTGACTTTC
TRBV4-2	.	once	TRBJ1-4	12	CASSQPAGQLFF	TGTGCCAGCAGCCAACCGGCCGGACAACTGTTTTTT
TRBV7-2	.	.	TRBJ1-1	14	CASSLEGRNTEAFF	TGTGCCAGCAGCTTGGAGGGTCGGAACACTGAAGCTTTCTTT
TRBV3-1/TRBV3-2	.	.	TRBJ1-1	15	CASSQGWQGNTEAFF	TGTGCCAGCAGCCAAGGGTGGCAGGGGAACACTGAAGCTTTCTTT
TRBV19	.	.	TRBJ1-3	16	CASSALGTVSGNTIYF	TGTGCCAGTAGTGCCTTGGGGACTGTCTCTGGAAACACCATATATTTT
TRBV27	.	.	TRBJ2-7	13	CASRGEGAVEQYF	TGTGCCAGCCGCGGCGAAGGAGCCGTCGAGCAGTACTTC
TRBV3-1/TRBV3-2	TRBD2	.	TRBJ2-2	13	CAPGTSEAGELFF	TGTGCCCCCGGGACTAGCGAAGCCGGGGAGCTGTTTTTT
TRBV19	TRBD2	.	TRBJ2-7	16	CASSPATSGSFYEQYF	TGTGCCAGTAGTCCAGCAACTAGCGGGAGTTTCTACGAGCAGTACTTC
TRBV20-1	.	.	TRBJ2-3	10	CSVKLTPPDF	TGCAGTGTAAAGCTTACCCCCCCCGATTTT
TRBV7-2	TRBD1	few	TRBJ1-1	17	CASSFPRDRPPNTEAFF	TGTGCCAGCAGCTTTCCCCGGGACAGGCCCCCGAACACTGAAGCTTTCTTT
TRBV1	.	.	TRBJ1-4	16	CTSSPYGDLPNEKLFF	TGCACCAGCAGCCCCTATGGAGACTTACCTAATGAAAAACTGTTTTTT
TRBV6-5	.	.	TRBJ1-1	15	CASSRENGRNTEAFF	TGTGCCAGCAGCCGAGAAAACGGAAGGAACACTGAAGCTTTCTTT
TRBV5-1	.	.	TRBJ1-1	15	CASSSAGLGRTEAFF	TGCGCCAGCAGCTCCGCAGGGCTGGGGCGCACTGAAGCTTTCTTT
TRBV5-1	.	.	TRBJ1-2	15	CASSLVGVGSGGYTF	TGCGCCAGCAGCTTGGTCGGGGTCGGGAGTGGTGGCTACACCTTC
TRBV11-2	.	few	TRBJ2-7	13	CASSWSSSYEQYF	TGTGCCAGCAGCTGGTCCAGCTCCTACGAGCAGTACTTC
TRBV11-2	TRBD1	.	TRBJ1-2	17	CASSSDWDRAWNYGYTF	TGTGCCAGCAGCTCCGACTGGGACAGGGCCTGGAACTATGGCTACACCTTC
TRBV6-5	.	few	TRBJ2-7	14	CASSYSGRPYEQYF	TGTGCCAGCAGTTACAGTGGCAGACCCTACGAGCAGTACTTC
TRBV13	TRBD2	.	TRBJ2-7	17	CASSPDSGRAGFYEQYF	TGTGCCAGCAGCCCGGACAGCGGGAGGGCCGGGTTCTACGAGCAGTACTTC
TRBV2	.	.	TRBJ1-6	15	CASSGQETYNSPLHF	TGTGCCAGCAGTGGACAGGAAACCTATAATTCACCCCTCCACTTT
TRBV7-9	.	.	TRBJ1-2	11	CASSLHYGYTF	TGTGCCAGCAGCTTACACTATGGCTACACCTTC
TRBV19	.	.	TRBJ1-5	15	CASNEGHYSNQPQHF	TGTGCCAGTAATGAGGGACACTATAGCAATCAGCCCCAGCATTTT
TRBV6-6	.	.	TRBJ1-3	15	CASSYSSGTGNTIYF	TGTGCCAGCAGTTACTCGAGCGGGACTGGAAACACCATATATTTT
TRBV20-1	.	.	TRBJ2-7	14	CSASPLGELWEQYF	TGCAGTGCTAGTCCACTGGGGGAATTGTGGGAGCAGTACTTC
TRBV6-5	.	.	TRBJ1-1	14	CASSSDLMNTEAFF	TGTGCCAGCAGCTCGGATCTTATGAACACTGAAGCTTTCTTT
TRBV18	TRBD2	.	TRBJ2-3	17	CASSPPGLAVSTDTQYF	TGTGCCAGCTCACCACCGGGACTAGCGGTCAGCACAGATACGCAGTATTTT
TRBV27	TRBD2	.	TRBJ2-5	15	CASTGRRGGRETQYF	TGTGCCAGCACCGGGAGGCGGGGGGGCCGAGAGACCCAGTACTTC
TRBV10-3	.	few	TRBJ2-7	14	CAISADPRGSEQYF	TGTGCCATCAGTGCGGATCCTCGGGGGAGCGAGCAGTACTTC
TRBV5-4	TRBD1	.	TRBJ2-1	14	CASSGKDRGNEQFF	TGTGCCAGCAGCGGAAAGGACAGGGGCAATGAGCAGTTCTTC
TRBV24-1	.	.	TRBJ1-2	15	CATSDLDGGGYGYTF	TGTGCCACCAGTGATTTAGACGGGGGTGGCTATGGCTACACCTTC
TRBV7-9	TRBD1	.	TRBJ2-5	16	CASSLAYGTGKETQYF	TGTGCCAGCAGCTTAGCTTATGGGACAGGGAAAGAGACCCAGTACTTC
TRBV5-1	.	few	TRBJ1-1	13	CASAPVLEGEAFF	TGCGCCAGCGCCCCAGTTTTGGAAGGGGAAGCTTTCTTT
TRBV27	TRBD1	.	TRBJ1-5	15	CASSSGTGGHQPQHF	TGTGCCAGCAGTTCCGGGACAGGGGGCCATCAGCCCCAGCATTTT
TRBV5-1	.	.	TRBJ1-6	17	CASSLAAGATYNSPLHF	TGCGCCAGCAGCTTGGCCGCCGGGGCCACCTATAATTCACCCCTCCACTTT
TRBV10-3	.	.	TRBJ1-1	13	CAIFDHENTEAFF	TGTGCCATCTTCGACCACGAGAACACTGAAGCTTTCTTT
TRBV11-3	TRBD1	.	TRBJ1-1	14	CASSPTGVDTEAFF	TGTGCCAGCAGCCCGACAGGGGTGGACACTGAAGCTTTCTTT
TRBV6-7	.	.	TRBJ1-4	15	CASSYTPGPNEKLFF	TGTGCCAGCAGTTACACACCAGGGCCTAATGAAAAACTGTTTTTT